This T cell receptor (beta chain) comes out of a study of blood T cell repertoires in COVID-19. Looking at the study overall: The origin of the acute and convalescent COVID-19 samples was the United States, Italy and Spain. Sources were T cells, B-cell-depleted T cells, or PBMCs; the material itself was cDNA or gDNA.

Original methodology: By means of reference gene primer amplification, nucleated cell counts were estimated. TCRdb's table, derived via immunoSEQ multiplex PCR, lists solely in-frame clones and lacks some. V and J calls and clone size come straight from that table; D and trimming were deduced from the DNA. The table records around 100,000 clones, approximately 80% of them present only once. The Seattle patients joined while their infection was active and were tracked longitudinally afterward. This CDR3 has 16 residues. Trimming took 5 bases from V and 0 from J, leaving 16 bases between them. Germline V lookup: CDR1 SGHVS, CDR2 FNYEAQ.

The source material was peripheral blood. The TCR sequence derives from a man aged 80 or over with COVID-19, enrolled during active disease. The chain is built from TRBV7-6 and TRBJ2-5; the D gene is possibly TRBD1 (6 bases). The CDR3 DNA reads TGTGCCAGCAGCCCCGCCACAGGGTGGAACCAAGAGACCCAGTACTTC. The encoded protein is CASSPATGWNQETQYF.